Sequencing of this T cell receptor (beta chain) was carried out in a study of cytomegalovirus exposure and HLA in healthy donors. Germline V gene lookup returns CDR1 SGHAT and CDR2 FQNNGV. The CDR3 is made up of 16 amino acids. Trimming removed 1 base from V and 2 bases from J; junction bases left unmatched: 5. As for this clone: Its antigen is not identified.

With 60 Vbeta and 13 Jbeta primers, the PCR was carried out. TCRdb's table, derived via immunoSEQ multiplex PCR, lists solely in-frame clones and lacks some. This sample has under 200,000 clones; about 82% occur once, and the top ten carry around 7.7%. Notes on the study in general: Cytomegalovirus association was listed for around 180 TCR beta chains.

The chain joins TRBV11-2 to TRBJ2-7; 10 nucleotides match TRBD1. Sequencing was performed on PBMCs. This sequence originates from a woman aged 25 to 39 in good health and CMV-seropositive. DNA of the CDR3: TGTGCCAGCAGCTTAGTCCGGGACAGGGGAGCCTACGAGCAGTACTTC. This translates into CASSLVRDRGAYEQYF.